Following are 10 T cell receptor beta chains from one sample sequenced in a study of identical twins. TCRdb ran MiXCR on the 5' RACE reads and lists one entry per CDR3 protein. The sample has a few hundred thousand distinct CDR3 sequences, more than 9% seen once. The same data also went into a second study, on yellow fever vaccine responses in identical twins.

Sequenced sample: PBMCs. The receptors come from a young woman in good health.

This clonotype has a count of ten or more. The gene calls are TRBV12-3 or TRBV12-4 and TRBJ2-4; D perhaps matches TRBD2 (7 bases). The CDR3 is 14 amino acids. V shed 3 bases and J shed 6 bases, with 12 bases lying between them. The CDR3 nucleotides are TGTGCCAGCAGTTTCGCGGGGGCAGGAAACATTCAGTACTTC. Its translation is CASSFAGAGNIQYF.

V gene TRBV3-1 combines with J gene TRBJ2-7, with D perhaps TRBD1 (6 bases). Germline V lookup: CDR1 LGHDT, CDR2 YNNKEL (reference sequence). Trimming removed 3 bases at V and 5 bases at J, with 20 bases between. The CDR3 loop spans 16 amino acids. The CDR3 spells CASSQNPTGGSDEQYF. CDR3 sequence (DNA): TGTGCCAGCAGCCAGAACCCGACAGGAGGTAGCGACGAGCAGTACTTC.

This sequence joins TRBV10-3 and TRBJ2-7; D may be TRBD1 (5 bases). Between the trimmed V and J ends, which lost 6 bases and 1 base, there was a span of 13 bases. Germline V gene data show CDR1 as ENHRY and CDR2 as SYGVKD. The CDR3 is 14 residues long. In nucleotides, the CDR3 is TGTGCCATCAGCCTACAGGAGATATCCTACGAGCAGTACTTC. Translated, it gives CAISLQEISYEQYF.

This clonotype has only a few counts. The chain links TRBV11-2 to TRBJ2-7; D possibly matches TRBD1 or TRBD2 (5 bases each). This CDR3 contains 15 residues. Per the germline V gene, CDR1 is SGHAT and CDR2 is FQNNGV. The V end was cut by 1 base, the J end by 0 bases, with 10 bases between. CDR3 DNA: TGTGCCAGCAGCTTAGGAGCCGGGGCCTCCTACGAGCAGTACTTC. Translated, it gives CASSLGAGASYEQYF.

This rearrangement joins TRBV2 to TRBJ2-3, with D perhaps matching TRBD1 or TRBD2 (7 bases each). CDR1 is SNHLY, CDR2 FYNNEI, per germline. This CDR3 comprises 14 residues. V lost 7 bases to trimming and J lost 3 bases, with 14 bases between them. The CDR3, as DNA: TGTGCCAGCACAGGGGGGGATATGACAGATACGCAGTATTTT. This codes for CASTGGDMTDTQYF.

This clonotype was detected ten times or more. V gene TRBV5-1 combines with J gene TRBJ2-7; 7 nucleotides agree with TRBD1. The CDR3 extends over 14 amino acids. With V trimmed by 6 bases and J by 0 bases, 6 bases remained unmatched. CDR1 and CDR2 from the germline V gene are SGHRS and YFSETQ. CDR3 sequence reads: CASTRDSRSYEQYF. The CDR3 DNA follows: TGCGCCAGCACCAGGGACAGCCGCTCCTACGAGCAGTACTTC.

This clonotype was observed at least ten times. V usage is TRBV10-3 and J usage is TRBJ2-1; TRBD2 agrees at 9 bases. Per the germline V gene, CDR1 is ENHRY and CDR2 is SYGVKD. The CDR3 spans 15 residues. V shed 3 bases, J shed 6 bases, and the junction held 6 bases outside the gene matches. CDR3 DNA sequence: TGTGCCATCAGTGACGGGCTAGCGGGAATCAATGAGCAGTTCTTC. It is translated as CAISDGLAGINEQFF.

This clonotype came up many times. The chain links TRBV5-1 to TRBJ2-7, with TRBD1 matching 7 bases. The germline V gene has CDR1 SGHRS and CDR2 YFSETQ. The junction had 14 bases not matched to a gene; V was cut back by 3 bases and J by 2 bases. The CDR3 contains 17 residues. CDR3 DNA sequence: TGCGCCAGCAGCTCCGGCCTTAACAGGGGTCAAACCTACGAGCAGTACTTC. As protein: CASSSGLNRGQTYEQYF.

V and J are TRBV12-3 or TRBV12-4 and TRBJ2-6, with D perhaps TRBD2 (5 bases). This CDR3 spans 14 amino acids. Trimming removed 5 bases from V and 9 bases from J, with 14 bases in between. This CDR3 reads CASSTTDEGNVLTF. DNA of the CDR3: TGTGCCAGCAGTACGACGGACGAGGGCAACGTCCTGACTTTC.

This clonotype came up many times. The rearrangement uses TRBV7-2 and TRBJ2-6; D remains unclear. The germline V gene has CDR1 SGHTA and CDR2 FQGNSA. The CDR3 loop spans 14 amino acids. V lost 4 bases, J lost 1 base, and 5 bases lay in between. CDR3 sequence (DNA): TGTGCCAGCAGCTCTTCATCTGGGGCCAACGTCCTGACTTTC. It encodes CASSSSSGANVLTF.